This T cell receptor beta chain was sequenced during a study of cytomegalovirus exposure and HLA in healthy donors. Findings of the study overall: Across donors, sequencing depth was assumed by presence/absence analyses to be roughly uniform. Looking again later, the authors saw that most CMV-associated TCR beta chains seemed HLA-restricted.

Primers included in the PCR were 60 Vbeta and 13 Jbeta primers. Repertoires were generated with immunoSEQ multiplex PCR, while TCRdb's copy carries only in-frame clones and drops some. Of about 130,000 clones listed, under 80% are singletons. On this clone: What it binds is unknown.

The CDR3 extends over 15 amino acids. V gave up 2 bases and J gave up 8 bases, with 16 bases separating them. Per the germline V gene, CDR1 is KGHSH and CDR2 is LQKENI. The specimen sequenced was PBMCs. The chain links TRBV18 to TRBJ1-5; D perhaps matches TRBD1 (6 bases). The receptor was isolated from a man in his forties or fifties in good health and CMV-seropositive. This CDR3 reads CASSPTEQGWEPQHF. CDR3 nucleotide sequence: TGTGCCAGCTCACCAACTGAACAGGGATGGGAGCCCCAGCATTTT.